Sequencing of this T cell receptor (beta chain) was carried out in a study of blood T cell repertoires in COVID-19. Libraries were prepared by immunoSEQ multiplex PCR; TCRdb keeps only in-frame clonotypes and omits some of them. The sample yields about 260,000 clones, about 88% seen once. This CDR3 comprises 15 residues. Germline V lookup: CDR1 LNHDA, CDR2 SQIVND (reference sequence). The junction had 5 bases not matched to a gene; V was cut back by 3 bases and J by 5 bases. The TCR sequence derives from a man aged 55 to 70 who had recovered from COVID-19. The specimen sequenced was peripheral blood. The chain employs TRBV19 and TRBJ2-5, with 11 nucleotides matching TRBD2. The CDR3 loop is CASSIGLAGRETQYF. CDR3 DNA sequence: TGTGCCAGTAGTATCGGACTAGCGGGTCGGGAGACCCAGTACTTC.